This T cell receptor (beta chain) was recorded in a study of T cells in Graves' hyperthyroidism and ophthalmopathy. The source material, RNA transcripts, was used to amplify TCR beta CDR3 regions. TCR CDR3 underwent first-round RT-PCR with the HTBI primer set. TCRdb called the multiplex PCR reads again in MiXCR, with one record for every CDR3 protein. The profile shows some 300,000 distinct CDR3 sequences, approximately 18% of them singletons. This clonotype was seen ten or more times. What it binds is not known. The study, taken as a whole, reports: Most thyroid-expanded clonotypes above 0.001 were also found in blood.

The CDR3 contains 12 residues. In germline, CDR1 is DFQATT, CDR2 SNEGSKA (reference sequence). The V gene lost 3 bases and the J gene lost 0 bases, with 6 bases spanning the gap. Exclusion criteria comprised uncontrolled infection, other autoimmune disease, pregnancy or lactation. The source of this sequence is a man in his fifties with Graves' ophthalmopathy. V is TRBV20-1 and J is TRBJ2-7, with unresolved D. The sequenced sample was blood. The DNA of the CDR3 is TGCAGTGCTAGTACTTGCTCCTACGAGCAGTACTTC. Residues: CSASTCSYEQYF.